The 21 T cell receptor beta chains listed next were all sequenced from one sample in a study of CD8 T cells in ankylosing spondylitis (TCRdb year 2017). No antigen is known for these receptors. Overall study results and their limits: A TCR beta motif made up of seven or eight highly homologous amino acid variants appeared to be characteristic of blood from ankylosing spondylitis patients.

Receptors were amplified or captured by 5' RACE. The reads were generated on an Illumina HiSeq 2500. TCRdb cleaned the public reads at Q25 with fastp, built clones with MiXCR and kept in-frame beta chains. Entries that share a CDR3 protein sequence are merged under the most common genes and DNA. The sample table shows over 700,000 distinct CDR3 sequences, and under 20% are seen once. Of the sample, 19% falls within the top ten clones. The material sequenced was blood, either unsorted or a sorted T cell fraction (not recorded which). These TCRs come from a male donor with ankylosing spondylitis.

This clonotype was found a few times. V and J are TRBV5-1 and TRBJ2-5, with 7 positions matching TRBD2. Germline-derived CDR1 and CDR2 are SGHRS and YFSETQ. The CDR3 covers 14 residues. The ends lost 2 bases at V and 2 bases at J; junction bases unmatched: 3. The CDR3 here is CASSFRAGQETQYF. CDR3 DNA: TGCGCCAGCAGCTTTCGAGCGGGACAAGAGACCCAGTACTTC.

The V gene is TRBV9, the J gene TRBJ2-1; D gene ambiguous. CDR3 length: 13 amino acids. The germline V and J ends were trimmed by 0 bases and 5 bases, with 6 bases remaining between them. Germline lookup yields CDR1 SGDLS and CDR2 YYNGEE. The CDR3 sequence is CASSVDSDNEQFF. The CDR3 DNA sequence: TGTGCCAGCAGCGTAGACTCTGACAATGAGCAGTTCTTC.

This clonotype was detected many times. CDR3 protein: CASSLFAGDRFVFF. The CDR3 DNA reads as TGTGCCAGCAGTTTATTTGCGGGGGACCGATTTGTGTTCTTC. This rearrangement joins TRBV12-3 or TRBV12-4 to TRBJ2-1, with TRBD2 matching 7 bases. With V trimmed by 2 bases and J by 15 bases, 13 bases remained unmatched. The length of the CDR3 is 14 residues.

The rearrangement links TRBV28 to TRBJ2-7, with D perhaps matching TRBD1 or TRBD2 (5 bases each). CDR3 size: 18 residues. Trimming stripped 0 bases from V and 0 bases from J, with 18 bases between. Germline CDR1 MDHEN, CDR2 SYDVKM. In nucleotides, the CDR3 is TGTGCCAGCAGTTTATGGATGGAACCGGGACGGGTCTCCTACGAGCAGTACTTC. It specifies CASSLWMEPGRVSYEQYF.

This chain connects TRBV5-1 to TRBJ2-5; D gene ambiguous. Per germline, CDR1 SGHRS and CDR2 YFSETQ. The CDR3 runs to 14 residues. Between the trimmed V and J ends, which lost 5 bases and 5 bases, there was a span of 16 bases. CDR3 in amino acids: CASSHVMGQETQYF. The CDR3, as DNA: TGCGCCAGCAGTCATGTCATGGGTCAGGAGACCCAGTACTTC.

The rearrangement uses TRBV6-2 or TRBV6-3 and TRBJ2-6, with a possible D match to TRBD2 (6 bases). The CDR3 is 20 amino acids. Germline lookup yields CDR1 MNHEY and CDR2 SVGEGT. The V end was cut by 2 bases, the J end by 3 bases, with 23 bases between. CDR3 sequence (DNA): TGTGCCAGCAGTTACCCGATCCTTCACCGACTAGTATTTGGGGCCAACGTCCTGACTTTC. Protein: CASSYPILHRLVFGANVLTF.

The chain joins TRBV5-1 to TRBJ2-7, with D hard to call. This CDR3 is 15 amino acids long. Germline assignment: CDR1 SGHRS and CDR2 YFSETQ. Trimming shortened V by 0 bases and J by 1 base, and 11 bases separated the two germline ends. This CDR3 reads CASSLARTESYEQYF. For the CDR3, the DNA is TGCGCCAGCAGCTTGGCCCGGACGGAATCCTACGAGCAGTACTTC.

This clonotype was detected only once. CDR3 region: CASSQEGRRANYGYTF. CDR3 nucleotides: TGTGCCAGCAGCCAAGAGGGACGCCGAGCTAACTATGGCTACACCTTC. V gene TRBV3-1 combines with J gene TRBJ1-2, with D possibly being TRBD1 (5 bases). The CDR3 runs 16 residues. V lost 0 bases to trimming and J lost 0 bases, with 11 bases between them. Germline CDR1 LGHDT, CDR2 YNNKEL (reference sequence). Full variable domain (rest looked up from reference TRBV3-1 and TRBJ1-2): DTAVSQTPKYLVTQMGNDKSIKCEQNLGHDTMYWYKQDSKKFLKIMFSYNNKELIINETVPNRFSPKSPDKAHLNLHINSLELGDSAVYFCASSQEGRRANYGYTFGSGTRLTVV.

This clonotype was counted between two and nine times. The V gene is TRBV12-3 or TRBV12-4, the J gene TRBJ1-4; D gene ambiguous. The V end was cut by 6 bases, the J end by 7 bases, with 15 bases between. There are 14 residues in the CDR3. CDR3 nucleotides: TGTGCCAGCAGCTCCGGGTCTCTAGGTGAAAAACTGTTTTTT. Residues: CASSSGSLGEKLFF.

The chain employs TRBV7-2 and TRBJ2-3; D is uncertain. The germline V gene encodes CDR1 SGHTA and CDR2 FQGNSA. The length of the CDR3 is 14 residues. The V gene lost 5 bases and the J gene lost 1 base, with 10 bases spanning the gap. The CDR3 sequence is CASSPTWGTDTQYF. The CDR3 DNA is TGTGCCAGCAGCCCGACCTGGGGCACAGATACGCAGTATTTT.

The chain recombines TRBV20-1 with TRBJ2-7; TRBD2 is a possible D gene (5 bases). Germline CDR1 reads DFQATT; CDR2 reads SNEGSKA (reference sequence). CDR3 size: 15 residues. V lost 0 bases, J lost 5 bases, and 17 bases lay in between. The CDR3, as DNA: TGCAGTGCTAGAGATCAGGATGAGGGTTTCCACGAGCAGTACTTC. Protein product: CSARDQDEGFHEQYF.

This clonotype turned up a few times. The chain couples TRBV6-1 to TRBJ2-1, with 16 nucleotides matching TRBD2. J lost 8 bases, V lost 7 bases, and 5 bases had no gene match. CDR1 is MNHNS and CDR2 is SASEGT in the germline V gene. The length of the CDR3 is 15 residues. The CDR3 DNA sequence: TGTGCCAGCATCCGCGGGACTAGCGGGAGGGATGAGCAGTTCTTC. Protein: CASIRGTSGRDEQFF.

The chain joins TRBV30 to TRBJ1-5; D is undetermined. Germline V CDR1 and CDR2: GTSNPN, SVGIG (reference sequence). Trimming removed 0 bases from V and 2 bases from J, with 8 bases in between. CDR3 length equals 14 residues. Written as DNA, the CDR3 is TGTGCCTGGAGTGTGAGACATGGCAATCAGCCCCAGCATTTT. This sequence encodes CAWSVRHGNQPQHF.

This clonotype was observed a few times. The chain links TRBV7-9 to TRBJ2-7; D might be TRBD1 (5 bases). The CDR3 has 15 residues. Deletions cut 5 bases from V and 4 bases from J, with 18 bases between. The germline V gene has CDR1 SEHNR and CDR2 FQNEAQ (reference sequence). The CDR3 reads CASSPHPTETYEQYF. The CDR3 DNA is TGTGCCAGCAGCCCCCACCCGACAGAAACATACGAGCAGTACTTC.

The CDR3: CSVEGGGGIQYF. CDR3 in DNA: TGCAGCGTTGAGGGAGGGGGCGGCATTCAGTACTTC. V is TRBV29-1 and J is TRBJ2-4, with D perhaps being TRBD1 or TRBD2 (7 bases each). The germline V gene has CDR1 SQVTM and CDR2 ANQGSEA. CDR3 size: 12 residues. The V end lost 3 bases, the J end lost 9 bases, and 12 bases lay between the germline ends.

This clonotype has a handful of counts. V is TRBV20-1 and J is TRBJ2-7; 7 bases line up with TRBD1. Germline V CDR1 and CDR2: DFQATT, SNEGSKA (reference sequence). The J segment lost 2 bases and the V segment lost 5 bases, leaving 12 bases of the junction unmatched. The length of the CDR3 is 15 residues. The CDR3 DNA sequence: TGCAGTGCTCCCCCCTCCGGGACAGTGGCCTACGAGCAGTACTTC. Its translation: CSAPPSGTVAYEQYF.

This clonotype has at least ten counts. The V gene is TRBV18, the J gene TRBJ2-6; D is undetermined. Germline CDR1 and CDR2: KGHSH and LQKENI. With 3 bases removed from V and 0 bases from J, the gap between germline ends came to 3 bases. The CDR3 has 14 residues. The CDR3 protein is CASSPDSGANVLTF. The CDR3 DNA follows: TGTGCCAGCTCACCGGACTCTGGGGCCAACGTCCTGACTTTC. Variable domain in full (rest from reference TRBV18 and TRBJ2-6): NAGVMQNPRHLVRRRGQEARLRCSPMKGHSHVYWYRQLPEEGLKFMVYLQKENIIDESGMPKERFSAEFPKEGPSILRIQQVVRGDSAAYFCASSPDSGANVLTFGAGSRLTVL.

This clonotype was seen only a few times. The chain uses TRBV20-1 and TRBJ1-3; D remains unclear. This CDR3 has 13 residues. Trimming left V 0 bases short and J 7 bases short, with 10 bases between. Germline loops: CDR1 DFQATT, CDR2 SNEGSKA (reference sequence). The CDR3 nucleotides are TGCAGTGCTAGAGATCGACCCGGGAACACCATATATTTT. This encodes CSARDRPGNTIYF.

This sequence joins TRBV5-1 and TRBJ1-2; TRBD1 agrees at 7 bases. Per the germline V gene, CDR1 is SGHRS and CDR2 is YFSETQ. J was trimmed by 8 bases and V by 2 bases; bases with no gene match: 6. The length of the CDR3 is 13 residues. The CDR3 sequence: CASSLTGVGGYTF. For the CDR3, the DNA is TGCGCCAGCAGCTTAACAGGGGTCGGGGGCTACACCTTC.

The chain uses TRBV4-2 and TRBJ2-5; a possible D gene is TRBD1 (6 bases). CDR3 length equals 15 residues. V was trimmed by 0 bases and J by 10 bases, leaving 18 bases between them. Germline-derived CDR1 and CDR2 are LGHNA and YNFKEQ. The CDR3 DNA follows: TGTGCCAGCAGCCAAGACCGGACAGCCGGTGGGGACCAGTACTTC. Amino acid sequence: CASSQDRTAGGDQYF.

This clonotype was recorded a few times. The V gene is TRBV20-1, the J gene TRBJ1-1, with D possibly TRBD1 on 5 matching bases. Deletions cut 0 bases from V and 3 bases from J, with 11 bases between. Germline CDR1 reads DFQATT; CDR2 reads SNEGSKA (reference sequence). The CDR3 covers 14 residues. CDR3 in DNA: TGCAGTGCTAGAGAAGCGAAGGGGTACACTGAAGCTTTCTTT. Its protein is CSAREAKGYTEAFF.